This T cell receptor beta chain was observed in a study of T cells in Graves' hyperthyroidism and ophthalmopathy. Study background: At initial diagnosis, before any treatment had begun, peripheral blood was obtained.

The source material, RNA transcripts, was used to amplify TCR beta CDR3 regions. The TCR CDR3 was amplified in a first-round RT-PCR using the HTBI primer set. Each CDR3 protein is one row after TCRdb ran MiXCR on the multiplex PCR reads. Of nearly 600,000 distinct CDR3 sequences in the sample, 11% to 15% are singletons; the top ten hold roughly 7.7%. PBMCs were obtained from 7.5 to 10 ml fresh peripheral blood. General observations from the study: Peripheral blood also featured most of the thyroid clonotypes expanded above 0.001. With a median lead of approximately six months before onset, the model predicted ophthalmopathy.

Comment on this clonotype: The target antigen is unknown.

The V gene's germline CDR1 is SGHAT and CDR2 FQNNGV. The germline V and J ends were trimmed by 1 base and 10 bases, with 14 bases remaining between them. The CDR3 has 14 residues. The rearrangement joins TRBV11-2 to TRBJ2-1; D is ambiguous. The TCR originated in a woman younger than 35 with Graves' ophthalmopathy. The sequencing input was blood. The CDR3 loop is CASSLVGYTGEQFF. The CDR3 DNA reads TGTGCCAGCAGCTTAGTGGGGTACACCGGGGAGCAGTTCTTC.